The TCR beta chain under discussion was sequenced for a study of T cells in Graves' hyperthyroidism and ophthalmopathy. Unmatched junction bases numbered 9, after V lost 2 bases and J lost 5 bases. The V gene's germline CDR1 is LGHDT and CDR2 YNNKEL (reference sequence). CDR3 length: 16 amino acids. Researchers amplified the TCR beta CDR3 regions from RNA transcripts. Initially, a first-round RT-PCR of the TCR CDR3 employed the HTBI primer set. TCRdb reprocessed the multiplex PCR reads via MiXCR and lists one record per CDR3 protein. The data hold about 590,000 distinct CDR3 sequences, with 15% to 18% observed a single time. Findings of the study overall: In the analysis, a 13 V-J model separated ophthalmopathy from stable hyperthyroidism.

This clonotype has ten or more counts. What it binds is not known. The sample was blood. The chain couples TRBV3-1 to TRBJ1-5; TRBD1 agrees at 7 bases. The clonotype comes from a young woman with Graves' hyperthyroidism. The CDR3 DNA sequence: TGTGCCAGCAGCCAAACGAGTGGAGGGGGCGATCAGCCCCAGCATTTT. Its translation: CASSQTSGGGDQPQHF.